These T cell receptor beta chains were read from a single sample in a study of patients and donors after allogeneic stem cell transplantation. TCRdb passed the RT-PCR reads through MiXCR, listing each CDR3 protein once. The sample contains tens of thousands of distinct CDR3 sequences, under 50% of which appear only once. The sample was blood, either unsorted or a sorted T cell fraction (not recorded which). These receptors all stem from a human donor who was either an allogeneic HSCT recipient or a stem cell or donor lymphocyte infusion donor (not recorded which). It is not recorded whose cells these are; they may come from a transplant donor. The CDR3 runs from the conserved cysteine through the conserved F or W. Fields, in order: CDR3 DNA, CDR3 protein, clone size, J gene, D gene, CDR3 length, V gene. The D gene is left open where the match is weak. Clone size is not always given. Where it is, it says once, few, many or a class for expanded clones.

CDR3 DNA: TGTGCCATCAAGCAGGGACGGAGCTTCTACGAGCAGTACTTC; CDR3 protein: CAIKQGRSFYEQYF; clone size: .; J gene: TRBJ2-7; D gene: .; CDR3 length: 14; V gene: TRBV10-3
CDR3 DNA: TGCAGCGTGCGGGACAGGGTGAACACTGAAGCTTTCTTT; CDR3 protein: CSVRDRVNTEAFF; clone size: .; J gene: TRBJ1-1; D gene: TRBD1; CDR3 length: 13; V gene: TRBV29-1
CDR3 DNA: TGTGCCAGCAGTTACTCTCGGGGAGGCTACACCTTC; CDR3 protein: CASSYSRGGYTF; clone size: .; J gene: TRBJ1-2; D gene: .; CDR3 length: 12; V gene: TRBV6-2/TRBV6-3
CDR3 DNA: TGTGCCAGCAGCCTTGGGGGAAAAGAAAAACTGTTTTTT; CDR3 protein: CASSLGGKEKLFF; clone size: .; J gene: TRBJ1-4; D gene: .; CDR3 length: 13; V gene: TRBV7-6
CDR3 DNA: TGTGCCAGCAGCTTTTCCCTGGACAGGCCTGAACAGTACTTC; CDR3 protein: CASSFSLDRPEQYF; clone size: .; J gene: TRBJ2-5; D gene: TRBD1; CDR3 length: 14; V gene: TRBV7-8
CDR3 DNA: TGTGCCAGCAGTTACTCCCAGGGGGCACGTTCACCCCTCCACTTT; CDR3 protein: CASSYSQGARSPLHF; clone size: .; J gene: TRBJ1-6; D gene: TRBD1; CDR3 length: 15; V gene: TRBV6-5
CDR3 DNA: TGTGCCAGCAGCGCCGGGACAGCCCATTCACCCCTCCACTTT; CDR3 protein: CASSAGTAHSPLHF; clone size: .; J gene: TRBJ1-6; D gene: TRBD1; CDR3 length: 14; V gene: TRBV7-9
CDR3 DNA: TGTGCCAGCAGGACTAGCGGAGACAATGAGCAGTTCTTC; CDR3 protein: CASRTSGDNEQFF; clone size: .; J gene: TRBJ2-1; D gene: TRBD2; CDR3 length: 13; V gene: TRBV12-3/TRBV12-4
CDR3 DNA: TGTGCCACCCGGGGGGGGGTCGAGCAGTACTTC; CDR3 protein: CATRGGVEQYF; clone size: many; J gene: TRBJ2-7; D gene: TRBD2; CDR3 length: 11; V gene: TRBV15
CDR3 DNA: TGTGCCAGCAGCTTAGAAGGTCCGGGACAGTTACAAAGATATGGCTACACCTTC; CDR3 protein: CASSLEGPGQLQRYGYTF; clone size: .; J gene: TRBJ1-2; D gene: TRBD1; CDR3 length: 18; V gene: TRBV7-6
CDR3 DNA: TGTGCCAGCAGCCAAGAACTAATCGGTGGACAGCCTTACGAAAAACTGTTTTTT; CDR3 protein: CASSQELIGGQPYEKLFF; clone size: .; J gene: TRBJ1-4; D gene: .; CDR3 length: 18; V gene: TRBV4-2
CDR3 DNA: TGTGCCAGCAGTTACCCGGAGGGGGACTTCTATGGCTACACCTTC; CDR3 protein: CASSYPEGDFYGYTF; clone size: .; J gene: TRBJ1-2; D gene: .; CDR3 length: 15; V gene: TRBV6-5
CDR3 DNA: TGTGCCAGCAGCGACAGGGCTGATTCACCCCTCCACTTT; CDR3 protein: CASSDRADSPLHF; clone size: few; J gene: TRBJ1-6; D gene: TRBD1; CDR3 length: 13; V gene: TRBV12-3/TRBV12-4
CDR3 DNA: TGCGCCAGCAGCCAAGACCCGGGGTTGGGCCCCTACAATGAGCAGTTCTTC; CDR3 protein: CASSQDPGLGPYNEQFF; clone size: .; J gene: TRBJ2-1; D gene: .; CDR3 length: 17; V gene: TRBV4-3
CDR3 DNA: TGCGCCAGCAGCCAAGTATTTTCAGGGCTGGGACAGCCCCAGCATTTT; CDR3 protein: CASSQVFSGLGQPQHF; clone size: .; J gene: TRBJ1-5; D gene: .; CDR3 length: 16; V gene: TRBV4-1
CDR3 DNA: TGTGCCAGCAGTTTCGCGGACAGGGTCATCTATGGCTACACCTTC; CDR3 protein: CASSFADRVIYGYTF; clone size: few; J gene: TRBJ1-2; D gene: TRBD1; CDR3 length: 15; V gene: TRBV12-3/TRBV12-4
CDR3 DNA: TGCGCCAGCAGCCAGACCCCCCGACTAGTTGGTTTGAATGAGCAGTTCTTC; CDR3 protein: CASSQTPRLVGLNEQFF; clone size: .; J gene: TRBJ2-1; D gene: .; CDR3 length: 17; V gene: TRBV4-3
CDR3 DNA: TGTGCCAGCACTACCGAAACAGGGTGGAGCTCCTACGAGCAGTACTTC; CDR3 protein: CASTTETGWSSYEQYF; clone size: .; J gene: TRBJ2-7; D gene: .; CDR3 length: 16; V gene: TRBV6-5
CDR3 DNA: TGCGCCAGCAGCTTGACCCTTTCCCGCGGCTACACCTTC; CDR3 protein: CASSLTLSRGYTF; clone size: few; J gene: TRBJ1-2; D gene: .; CDR3 length: 13; V gene: TRBV5-1
CDR3 DNA: TGTGCCAGCAGTTTGGGGGGATACACCATATATTTT; CDR3 protein: CASSLGGYTIYF; clone size: .; J gene: TRBJ1-3; D gene: .; CDR3 length: 12; V gene: TRBV12-3/TRBV12-4
CDR3 DNA: TGCAGTGCAACCGGGCTTACCTACGAGCAGTACTTC; CDR3 protein: CSATGLTYEQYF; clone size: .; J gene: TRBJ2-7; D gene: .; CDR3 length: 12; V gene: TRBV20-1
CDR3 DNA: TGCAGTGCCCGACCCTATAGCGGGAGCTGGGATACGCAGTATTTT; CDR3 protein: CSARPYSGSWDTQYF; clone size: .; J gene: TRBJ2-3; D gene: TRBD2; CDR3 length: 15; V gene: TRBV20-1
CDR3 DNA: TGTGCCAGCAGTTTATCCATGGGTTTTGCCACTAATGAAAAACTGTTTTTT; CDR3 protein: CASSLSMGFATNEKLFF; clone size: .; J gene: TRBJ1-4; D gene: .; CDR3 length: 17; V gene: TRBV28
CDR3 DNA: TGCAGCGTTGCGGGGGGGCTAACCGACACTCCGCTTTCCAATGAGCAGTTCTTC; CDR3 protein: CSVAGGLTDTPLSNEQFF; clone size: .; J gene: TRBJ2-1; D gene: TRBD2; CDR3 length: 18; V gene: TRBV29-1
CDR3 DNA: TGTGCCACCCGCCGGGACCCTCGGGTCGATGAGCAGTTCTTC; CDR3 protein: CATRRDPRVDEQFF; clone size: .; J gene: TRBJ2-1; D gene: .; CDR3 length: 14; V gene: TRBV10-3
CDR3 DNA: TGCAGTGCTACGACAGGGGGAAGTATTAATTCACCCCTCCACTTT; CDR3 protein: CSATTGGSINSPLHF; clone size: .; J gene: TRBJ1-6; D gene: TRBD1; CDR3 length: 15; V gene: TRBV20-1
CDR3 DNA: TGTGCCAGCAGCTCCAGTGAGACCCATAGCAATCAGCCCCAGCATTTT; CDR3 protein: CASSSSETHSNQPQHF; clone size: once; J gene: TRBJ1-5; D gene: .; CDR3 length: 16; V gene: TRBV7-9
CDR3 DNA: TGCGCCAGCAGCTTGGACAAGGACAACCGGGACTCCAGCTACGAGCAGTACTTC; CDR3 protein: CASSLDKDNRDSSYEQYF; clone size: .; J gene: TRBJ2-7; D gene: .; CDR3 length: 18; V gene: TRBV5-1
CDR3 DNA: TGTGCCAGCAGCTATTTCACAGGGTTCAGCCAGCCCCAGCATTTT; CDR3 protein: CASSYFTGFSQPQHF; clone size: .; J gene: TRBJ1-5; D gene: .; CDR3 length: 15; V gene: TRBV7-6
CDR3 DNA: TGTGCCAGCTCACCAACCGGGGGTGAAAAACTGTTTTTT; CDR3 protein: CASSPTGGEKLFF; clone size: .; J gene: TRBJ1-4; D gene: .; CDR3 length: 13; V gene: TRBV18
CDR3 DNA: TGTGCCAGCAGCCAACCCACAGGCAGGGGGAATACTGAAGCTTTCTTT; CDR3 protein: CASSQPTGRGNTEAFF; clone size: .; J gene: TRBJ1-1; D gene: TRBD1; CDR3 length: 16; V gene: TRBV14
CDR3 DNA: TGTGCCAGCAGCCCCCGGACGGCGGTGAACACTGAAGCTTTCTTT; CDR3 protein: CASSPRTAVNTEAFF; clone size: .; J gene: TRBJ1-1; D gene: .; CDR3 length: 15; V gene: TRBV7-9